The rows below give T cell receptor beta chains drawn from one sample of a study of blood T cell repertoires in COVID-19. Using immunoSEQ multiplex PCR, the repertoire was profiled, and TCRdb retains in-frame clones only, with some absent. The sample holds 40,000 to 55,000 clones, approximately 84% seen once. Sequencing was done on a sample of peripheral blood. The receptors originated from a man in his fifties or sixties with active COVID-19. Each CDR3 is given with its conserved first and last residue. D genes are given only for firm matches. The size entry is marked missing in some rows and otherwise reads once, few, many or a size class.

J gene: TRBJ1-5; D gene: -; clone size: -; V gene: TRBV7-2; CDR3 DNA: TGTGCCAGCAGCTTAGGGCTTAATCAGCCCCAGCATTTT; CDR3 protein: CASSLGLNQPQHF
J gene: TRBJ2-7; D gene: TRBD2; clone size: -; V gene: TRBV3-1/TRBV3-2; CDR3 DNA: TGTGCCAGCAGCCCCATAGCGGGGGTCTACGAGCAGTACTTC; CDR3 protein: CASSPIAGVYEQYF
J gene: TRBJ2-7; D gene: -; clone size: -; V gene: TRBV4-1; CDR3 DNA: TGCGCCAGCAGCCAAGATCCCAGGTCCGCCTACGAGCAGTACTTC; CDR3 protein: CASSQDPRSAYEQYF
J gene: TRBJ2-7; D gene: TRBD1; clone size: once; V gene: TRBV28; CDR3 DNA: TGTGCCAGCAGTCCCCCGGGACAGGGGTTCCACGAGCAGTACTTC; CDR3 protein: CASSPPGQGFHEQYF
J gene: TRBJ1-2; D gene: TRBD1; clone size: -; V gene: TRBV12-5; CDR3 DNA: TGTGCTAGCCGAGGACAGGGGGATGGCTACACCTTC; CDR3 protein: CASRGQGDGYTF
J gene: TRBJ1-2; D gene: -; clone size: -; V gene: TRBV6-2/TRBV6-3; CDR3 DNA: TGTGCCAGCAGTTCCAATAACTATGGCTACACCTTC; CDR3 protein: CASSSNNYGYTF
J gene: TRBJ1-3; D gene: -; clone size: -; V gene: TRBV6-5; CDR3 DNA: TGTGCCAGCCGGGACATCTCCTCTGGAAACACCATATATTTT; CDR3 protein: CASRDISSGNTIYF
J gene: TRBJ1-3; D gene: -; clone size: once; V gene: TRBV7-9; CDR3 DNA: TGTGCCAGCACCCCGTGGCGAGGCTCTGGAAACACCATATATTTT; CDR3 protein: CASTPWRGSGNTIYF
J gene: TRBJ1-1; D gene: -; clone size: -; V gene: TRBV7-9; CDR3 DNA: TGTGCCAGCAGCTTAGCGTTCGGGGAACTGAACACTGAAGCTTTCTTT; CDR3 protein: CASSLAFGELNTEAFF
J gene: TRBJ2-3; D gene: TRBD2; clone size: -; V gene: TRBV25-1; CDR3 DNA: TGTGCCAGCAGTCCCGGGAGGGGCCCTACAGATACGCAGTATTTT; CDR3 protein: CASSPGRGPTDTQYF
J gene: TRBJ2-1; D gene: -; clone size: -; V gene: TRBV19; CDR3 DNA: TGTGCCAGTAGAGAACCCAAGGCAGGGGTCGATGAGCAGTTCTTC; CDR3 protein: CASREPKAGVDEQFF
J gene: TRBJ2-4; D gene: -; clone size: -; V gene: TRBV2; CDR3 DNA: TGTGCCAGCAGTGATAAACAGATAGCCAAAAACATTCAGTACTTC; CDR3 protein: CASSDKQIAKNIQYF
J gene: TRBJ1-6; D gene: -; clone size: once; V gene: TRBV4-3; CDR3 DNA: TGCGCCAGCAGCCAAAGCTCGCTCTATAATTCACCCCTCCACTTT; CDR3 protein: CASSQSSLYNSPLHF
J gene: TRBJ2-3; D gene: TRBD2; clone size: -; V gene: TRBV6-5; CDR3 DNA: TGTGCCAGCAGTTTACTAGCGGGGGGGCGGGATACGCAGTATTTT; CDR3 protein: CASSLLAGGRDTQYF
J gene: TRBJ2-1; D gene: -; clone size: -; V gene: TRBV5-6; CDR3 DNA: TGTGCCAGCAGCTTCTTAGGAGGGGATGAGCAGTTCTTC; CDR3 protein: CASSFLGGDEQFF
J gene: TRBJ2-5; D gene: -; clone size: -; V gene: TRBV6-5; CDR3 DNA: TGTGCCAGCAGAGTATTCGTAGGGGGTTGGGAGACCCAGTACTTC; CDR3 protein: CASRVFVGGWETQYF
J gene: TRBJ1-5; D gene: -; clone size: -; V gene: TRBV7-2; CDR3 DNA: TGTGCCAGCAGCCCAAGGGGCGGGGGTCAGCCCCAGCATTTT; CDR3 protein: CASSPRGGGQPQHF
J gene: TRBJ1-5; D gene: TRBD1; clone size: medium-sized; V gene: TRBV6-6; CDR3 DNA: TGTGCCAGCAGCCAGGGGGGAGACAGCAATCAGCCCCAGCATTTT; CDR3 protein: CASSQGGDSNQPQHF
J gene: TRBJ1-2; D gene: TRBD1; clone size: few; V gene: TRBV7-9; CDR3 DNA: TGTGCCAGTGCGGACAGGGATGGTCCCGCTAGCGGCTACACCTTC; CDR3 protein: CASADRDGPASGYTF
J gene: TRBJ2-3; D gene: -; clone size: -; V gene: TRBV4-2; CDR3 DNA: TGTGCCAGCAGCCCGGACCCTCTGGGCGGGGTAATCACAGATACGCAGTATTTT; CDR3 protein: CASSPDPLGGVITDTQYF
J gene: TRBJ2-5; D gene: -; clone size: -; V gene: TRBV10-2; CDR3 DNA: TGCGCCAGCAACCCGTTCCAGGGGCGGGAGACCCAGTACTTC; CDR3 protein: CASNPFQGRETQYF
J gene: TRBJ1-1; D gene: TRBD1; clone size: -; V gene: TRBV13; CDR3 DNA: TGTGCCAGCAGCTTACGACAGGGGAGGGAGGTCACTGAAGCTTTCTTT; CDR3 protein: CASSLRQGREVTEAFF
J gene: TRBJ2-1; D gene: TRBD2; clone size: -; V gene: TRBV11-1; CDR3 DNA: TGTGCCAGCAGCTCTAGCGGGGACTACAATGAGCAGTTCTTC; CDR3 protein: CASSSSGDYNEQFF
J gene: TRBJ2-5; D gene: -; clone size: -; V gene: TRBV3-1/TRBV3-2; CDR3 DNA: TGTGCCAGCAGCCAAACAGTGGATGGGACCCAGTACTTC; CDR3 protein: CASSQTVDGTQYF
J gene: TRBJ2-1; D gene: -; clone size: -; V gene: TRBV6-5; CDR3 DNA: TGTGCCAGCCAGGGCCCCTTCATAGAGTTCTTC; CDR3 protein: CASQGPFIEFF
J gene: TRBJ1-1; D gene: -; clone size: -; V gene: TRBV12-3/TRBV12-4; CDR3 DNA: TGTGCCAGCAGTTTAGGGGCCCACACTGAAGCTTTCTTT; CDR3 protein: CASSLGAHTEAFF
J gene: TRBJ2-5; D gene: -; clone size: -; V gene: TRBV5-1; CDR3 DNA: TGCGCCAGCAGCTTAACTCCCCCAGGGGGAGGTGAGACCCAGTACTTC; CDR3 protein: CASSLTPPGGGETQYF
J gene: TRBJ1-3; D gene: TRBD1; clone size: -; V gene: TRBV6-5; CDR3 DNA: TGTGCCAGCAGTTACTCCAGACAGGGGGCAGGAAACACCATATATTTT; CDR3 protein: CASSYSRQGAGNTIYF
J gene: TRBJ1-2; D gene: TRBD1; clone size: -; V gene: TRBV29-1; CDR3 DNA: TGCAGCGTTACGTCCGGGACAGGGGGGACCTATGGCTACACCTTC; CDR3 protein: CSVTSGTGGTYGYTF